This T cell receptor (beta chain) was sequenced for a study of OX40 agonist ivuxolimab in advanced cancers. Across the whole study: Dose-escalation patients were diagnosed with hepatocellular carcinoma, melanoma, renal cell cancer or head and neck cancer. Study-wide findings and caveats: Fewer expanded clones were found on average in CD4+ than in CD8+ T cells. The study found among the lowest clonal expansion in partial responders at 0.1-3.0 mg/kg.

This clone was seen once. No antigen is known for it. Assay: immunoSEQ multiplex PCR; the TCRdb copy retains only in-frame clones and omits some. The sample holds about 89,000 clones, about 88% seen once. This clonotype was obtained from an adult with an advanced solid tumor such as melanoma, head and neck, liver or kidney cancer. Here the sequenced sample was CD4+ or CD8+ T cells sorted from blood, taken in a trial of the OX40 agonist ivuxolimab.

The CDR3 sequence: CASRDPVSQANYGYTF. In nucleotides, the CDR3 is TGCGCCAGCCGGGACCCAGTAAGTCAAGCTAACTATGGCTACACCTTC. The chain has TRBV5-1 and TRBJ1-2; D perhaps matches TRBD1 (5 bases). V lost 7 bases, J lost 0 bases, and 19 bases lay in between. The CDR3 has 16 amino acids. Germline V gene sequence: CDR1 SGHRS, CDR2 YFSETQ.